This TCR beta chain was sequenced in a study of T cell responses to AZD1222 COVID-19 vaccine. As regards this clone: Its antigen is still unknown.

Study-wide findings and caveats: The donors showed a predominance of white British ancestry and of females, with possible underestimation of clonal diversity. Two doses of AZD1222 preceded a rise in Spike-specific TCR breadth and depth.

TCRdb's table, derived via immunoSEQ multiplex PCR, lists solely in-frame clones and lacks some. The sample has some 31,000 clones; 93% are singletons. The germline V gene has CDR1 MNHNY and CDR2 SVGAGI (reference sequence). V shed 7 bases and J shed 1 base, with 14 bases lying between them. This CDR3 has 15 amino acids. The chain recombines TRBV6-6 with TRBJ1-5; possible D gene TRBD1, 6 bases. The receptor's source is an adult in good health. The material was peripheral blood, obtained on day 0 of AZD1222 vaccination. The CDR3 DNA sequence: TGTGCCAGCAAACAGGAAGGGACAAGCAATCAGCCCCAGCATTTT. Translation: CASKQEGTSNQPQHF.